This T cell receptor beta chain is drawn from a study of blood T cell repertoires in COVID-19 (dated by TCRdb to the early 2020s). In terms of the full investigation: Samples from collaborators originated in the United States, Italy and Spain and spanned both the acute and convalescent phases of COVID-19. HLA class I and class II types, where available, came from metadata supplied by the sample provider rather than from assay-based typing. Nearly every sample came with metadata listing a de-identified subject ID, COVID-19 status, age in years and sex. Subjects who had been exposed to COVID-19, were actively infected with it, or had recovered from it provided the deeply sampled blood TCRbeta repertoires that made up the dataset. The repertoires were released in a freely available public database intended as a resource for research on the immune response to SARS-CoV-2. The prospective study material was composed of cDNA or gDNA derived from T cells, B-cell-depleted T cells, or PBMCs. Samples came from the ongoing ImmuneRACE study (first 160 participants) plus 1,254 subjects from 6 global collaborators.

TCRbeta CDR3 regions were amplified from genomic DNA using the immunoSEQ Assay, a bias-controlled multiplex PCR. The original pipeline was this. Within the assay, amplification of reference gene primers was used to estimate how many nucleated cells each sample contained. Sequence reads were collapsed and filtered to measure the absolute abundance of every unique TCRbeta CDR3 rearrangement. For each sample, productive Simpson clonality was calculated as the square root of Simpson's diversity index across productive rearrangements. TCRdb stores this immuneACCESS table with in-frame sequences only. Part of the clones is absent; in the studies checked, under half of the shortfall reflects unresolved V genes, and no reason is known for the rest. V and J calls and clone size come straight from that table; D and trimming were deduced from the DNA. Recorded for this sample are fewer than 350,000 clones; around nine tenths of them occurred a single time. Approximately 1% of the sample belongs to the ten largest clones.

The paper as a whole reports these results and caveats: The quantity of clinical and demographic metadata differed by source and by participant and was supplied without curation.

CDR1 and CDR2 are read off the germline V gene (reference sequence) as LGHDT and YNNKEL. Reading from cysteine to phenylalanine, the CDR3 counts 15 amino acids. CDR3 DNA is the only sequence kept; it has 45 bases, read in frame from the first base. V loses 8 bases at its end and J loses 7 bases; junction bases beyond the gene matches: 12. Enrolling through a virtual design, the prospective study's participants ranged in age from roughly 18 to 95 years and lived across around 25 United States geographic areas. To assign participants to cohorts, the prospective study relied on clinical history that participants themselves reported in a screening survey and a study questionnaire. Exposed participants were defined as having been in contact with someone with a PCR-confirmed or clinician-diagnosed COVID-19 case within 2 weeks of study entry. In the prospective study, mobile phlebotomists collected whole blood, serum and a nasopharyngeal or oropharyngeal swab from each participant. Prospective study participants could optionally give additional blood draws and questionnaires over an approximately 2-month period. Prospective study blood samples were shipped either frozen or at room temperature before DNA extraction.

As regards this clone: Its antigen remains unidentified. No per-base quality is available; no much larger clone lies one base away.

The receptor chain draws on TRBV3-1 (or the pseudogene TRBV3-2) and TRBJ2-2, with TRBD1 identical over 8 junction bases. The TCR was taken from a woman in her 30s who had been exposed to COVID-19. The sequencing sample was made of PBMCs or T cells enriched from blood (not recorded which). CDR3 region: CASGDRGLLSGELFF. The DNA sequence follows: TGTGCCAGCGGCGACAGGGGTCTACTAAGCGGGGAGCTGTTTTTT.